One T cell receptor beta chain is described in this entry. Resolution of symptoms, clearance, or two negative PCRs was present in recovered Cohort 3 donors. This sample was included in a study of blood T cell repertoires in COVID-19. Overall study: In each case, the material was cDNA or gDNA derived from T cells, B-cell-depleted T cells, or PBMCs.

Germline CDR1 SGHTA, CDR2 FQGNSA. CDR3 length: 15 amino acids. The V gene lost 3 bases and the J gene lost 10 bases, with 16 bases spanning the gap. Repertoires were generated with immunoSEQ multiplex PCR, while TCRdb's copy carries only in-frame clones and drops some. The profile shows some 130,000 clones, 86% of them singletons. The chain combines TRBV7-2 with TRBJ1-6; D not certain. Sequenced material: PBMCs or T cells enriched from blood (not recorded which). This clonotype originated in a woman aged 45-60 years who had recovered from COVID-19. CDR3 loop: CASSFRPLGGSPLHF. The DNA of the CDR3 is TGTGCCAGCAGCTTTCGACCCCTAGGAGGATCACCCCTCCACTTT.